The 2 T cell receptor beta chains given below trace back to one sample, sequenced in a study of T-cell reconstitution after alpha-beta-depleted transplantation in children. Molecular barcoding with unique molecular identifiers was used for the TCRbeta library. In TCRdb, the PCR reads were re-called with MiXCR into one record per CDR3 protein. Here the sample spans about 980,000 distinct CDR3 sequences, around 30% being singletons. Sequencing used PBMCs, mostly from graft donor cells, obtained 360 days after TCRalphabeta/CD19-depleted stem cell transplant. The source is a boy less than two years old who had a stem cell transplant for SCID, so the T cells may come from the graft donor.

Only a few counts were recorded for this clonotype. The chain is built from TRBV24-1 and TRBJ1-5, with D uncertain. V lost 3 bases and J 1 base, leaving 9 bases between the germline ends. Germline CDR1 and CDR2: KGHDR and SFDVKD. This CDR3 has 15 residues. The CDR3 DNA follows: TGTGCCACCAGTGATGAGACAACCAGCAATCAGCCCCAGCATTTT. Protein sequence: CATSDETTSNQPQHF.

The V gene is TRBV20-1, the J gene TRBJ1-2, with D possibly matching TRBD1 (6 bases). Germline CDR1 is DFQATT and CDR2 is SNEGSKA (reference sequence). Between the trimmed V and J ends, which lost 6 bases and 5 bases, there was a span of 13 bases. The CDR3 has 12 amino acids. Here the CDR3 reads CSAGGIPYGYTF. The CDR3 DNA reads as TGCAGTGCAGGGGGGATCCCTTATGGCTACACCTTC.